The clone carrying this T cell receptor beta chain was counted a few times. Antigen: not known. TCRdb independently ran MiXCR on the 5' RACE reads; one entry per CDR3 protein. This table has 350,000 to 550,000 distinct CDR3 sequences, roughly 18% appearing once. These data come from a study of T-cell memory formation after mild COVID-19. Study summary: Largely, TCR clusters stayed within a single donor. General study results and limits: The pre-infection memory compartment contained some responding clones, suggesting cross-reactive memory joined. Most CD4+ clones that shrank were in CM and EM, while CD8+ ones turned up in EMRA. While clones contracting from day 15 to 85 were balanced between CD4 and CD8, later expanders leaned CD4+.

Trimming pared 6 bases from V and 4 bases from J, leaving 11 bases between. This CDR3 comprises 13 residues. Germline CDR1 and CDR2: LNHDA and SQIVND (reference sequence). The clonotype comes from a man aged 18 to 30 who had mild COVID-19 (a few samples of this study predate the infection). Cell type and time point are not known. Source material: PBMCs or a T cell subset sorted from them (not recorded which). The chain has TRBV19 and TRBJ2-3, with D possibly being TRBD2 (5 bases). The CDR3 DNA is TGTGCCAGTAGGACCACTAGGGCAGATACGCAGTATTTT. Its protein product is CASRTTRADTQYF. The whole variable domain, filled in from reference TRBV19 and TRBJ2-3, reads DGGITQSPKYLFRKEGQNVTLSCEQNLNHDAMYWYRQDPGQGLRLIYYSQIVNDFQKGDIAEGYSVSREKKESFPLTVTSAQKNPTAFYLCASRTTRADTQYFGPGTRLTVL.